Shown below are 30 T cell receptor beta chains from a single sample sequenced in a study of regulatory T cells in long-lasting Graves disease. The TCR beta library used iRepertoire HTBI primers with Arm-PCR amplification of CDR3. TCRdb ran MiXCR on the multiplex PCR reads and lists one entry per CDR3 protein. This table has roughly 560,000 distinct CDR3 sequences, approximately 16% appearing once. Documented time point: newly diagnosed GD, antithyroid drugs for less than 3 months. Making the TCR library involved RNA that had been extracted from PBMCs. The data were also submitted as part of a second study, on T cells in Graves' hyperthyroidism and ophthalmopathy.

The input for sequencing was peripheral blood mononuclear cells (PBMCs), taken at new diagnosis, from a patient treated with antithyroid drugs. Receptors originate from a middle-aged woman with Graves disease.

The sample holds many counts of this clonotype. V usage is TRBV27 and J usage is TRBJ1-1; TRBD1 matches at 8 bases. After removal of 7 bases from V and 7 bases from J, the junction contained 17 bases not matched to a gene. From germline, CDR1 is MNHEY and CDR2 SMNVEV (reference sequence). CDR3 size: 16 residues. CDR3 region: CASTAPPSDRDYEAFF. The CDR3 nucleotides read TGTGCCAGCACCGCCCCCCCTTCGGACAGGGACTATGAAGCTTTCTTT.

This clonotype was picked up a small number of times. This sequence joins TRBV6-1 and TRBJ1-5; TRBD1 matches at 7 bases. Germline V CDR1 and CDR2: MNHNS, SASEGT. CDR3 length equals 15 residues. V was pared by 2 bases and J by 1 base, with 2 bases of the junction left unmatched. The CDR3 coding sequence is TGTGCCAGCAGTGAACGGGGACAGAGCAATCAGCCCCAGCATTTT. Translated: CASSERGQSNQPQHF.

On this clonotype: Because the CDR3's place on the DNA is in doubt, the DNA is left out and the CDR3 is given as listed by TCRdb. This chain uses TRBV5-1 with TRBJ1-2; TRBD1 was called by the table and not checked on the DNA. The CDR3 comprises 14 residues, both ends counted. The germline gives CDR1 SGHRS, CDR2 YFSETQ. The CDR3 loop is CASCPGGMGYGCTF.

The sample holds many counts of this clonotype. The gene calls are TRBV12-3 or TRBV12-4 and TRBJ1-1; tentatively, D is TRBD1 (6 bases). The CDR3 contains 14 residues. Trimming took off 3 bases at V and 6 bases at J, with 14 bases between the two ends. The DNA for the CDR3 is TGTGCCAGCAGTTTTGGGGGACAAATCTCTGAAGCTTTCTTT. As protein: CASSFGGQISEAFF.

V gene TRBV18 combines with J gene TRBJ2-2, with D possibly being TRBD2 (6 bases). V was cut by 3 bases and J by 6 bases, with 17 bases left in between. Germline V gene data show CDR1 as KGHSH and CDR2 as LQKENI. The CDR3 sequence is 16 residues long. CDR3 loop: CASSPSSSATAGELFF. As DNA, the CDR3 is TGTGCCAGCTCACCGTCGTCTAGCGCCACCGCCGGGGAGCTGTTTTTT.

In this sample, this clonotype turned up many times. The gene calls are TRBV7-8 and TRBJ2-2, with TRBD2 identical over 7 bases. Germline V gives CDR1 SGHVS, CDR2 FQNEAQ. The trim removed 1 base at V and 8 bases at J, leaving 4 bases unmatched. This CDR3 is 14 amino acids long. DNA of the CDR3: TGTGCCAGCAGCTTAGGGCAGCGGGGAGGGGAGCTGTTTTTT. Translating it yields CASSLGQRGGELFF.

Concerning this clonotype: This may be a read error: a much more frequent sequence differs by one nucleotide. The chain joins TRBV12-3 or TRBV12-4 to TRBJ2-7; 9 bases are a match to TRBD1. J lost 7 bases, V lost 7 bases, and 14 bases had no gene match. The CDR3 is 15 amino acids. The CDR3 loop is CASIDRGTGSDEQYF. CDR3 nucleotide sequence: TGTGCCAGCATCGACCGCGGGACAGGGAGCGATGAGCAGTACTTC.

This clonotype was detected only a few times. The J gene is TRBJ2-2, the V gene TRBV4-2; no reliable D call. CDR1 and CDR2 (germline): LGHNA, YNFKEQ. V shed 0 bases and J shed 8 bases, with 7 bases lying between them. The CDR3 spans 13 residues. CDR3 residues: CASSQEGLGELFF. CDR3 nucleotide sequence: TGTGCCAGCAGCCAAGAAGGTCTGGGGGAGCTGTTTTTT.

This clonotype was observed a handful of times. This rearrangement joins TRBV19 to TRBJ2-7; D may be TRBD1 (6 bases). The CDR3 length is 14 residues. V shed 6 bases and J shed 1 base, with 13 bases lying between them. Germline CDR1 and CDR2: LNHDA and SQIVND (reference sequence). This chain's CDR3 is CASRRTGFSYEQYF. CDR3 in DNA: TGTGCCAGTAGGCGCACAGGGTTTTCCTACGAGCAGTACTTC. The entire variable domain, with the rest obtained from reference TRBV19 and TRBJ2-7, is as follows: DGGITQSPKYLFRKEGQNVTLSCEQNLNHDAMYWYRQDPGQGLRLIYYSQIVNDFQKGDIAEGYSVSREKKESFPLTVTSAQKNPTAFYLCASRRTGFSYEQYFGPGTRLTVT.

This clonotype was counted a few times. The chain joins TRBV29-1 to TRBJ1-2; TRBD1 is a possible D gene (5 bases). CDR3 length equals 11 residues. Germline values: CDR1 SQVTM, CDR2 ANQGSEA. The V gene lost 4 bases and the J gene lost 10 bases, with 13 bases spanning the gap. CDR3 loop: CSVGQPLYYTF. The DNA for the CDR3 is TGCAGCGTTGGACAGCCCCTATACTACACCTTC.

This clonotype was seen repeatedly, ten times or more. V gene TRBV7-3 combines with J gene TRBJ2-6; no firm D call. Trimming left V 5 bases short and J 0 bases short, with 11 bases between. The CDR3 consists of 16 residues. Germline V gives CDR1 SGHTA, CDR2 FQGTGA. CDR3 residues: CASSPQPSSGANVLTF. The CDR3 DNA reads TGTGCCAGCAGCCCACAGCCAAGCTCTGGGGCCAACGTCCTGACTTTC.

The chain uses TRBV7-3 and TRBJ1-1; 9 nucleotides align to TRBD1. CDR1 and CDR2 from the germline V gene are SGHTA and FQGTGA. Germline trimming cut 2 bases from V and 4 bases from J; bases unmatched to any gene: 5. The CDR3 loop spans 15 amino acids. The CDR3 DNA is TGTGCCAGCAGCTTAGAAGGACAGGGGCTCACTGAAGCTTTCTTT. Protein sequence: CASSLEGQGLTEAFF.

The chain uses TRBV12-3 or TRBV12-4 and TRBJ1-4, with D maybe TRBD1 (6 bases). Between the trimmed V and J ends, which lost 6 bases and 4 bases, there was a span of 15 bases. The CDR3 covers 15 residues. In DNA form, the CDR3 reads TGTGCCAGCAGCATACAGGGAATTAATAATGAAAAACTGTTTTTT. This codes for CASSIQGINNEKLFF.

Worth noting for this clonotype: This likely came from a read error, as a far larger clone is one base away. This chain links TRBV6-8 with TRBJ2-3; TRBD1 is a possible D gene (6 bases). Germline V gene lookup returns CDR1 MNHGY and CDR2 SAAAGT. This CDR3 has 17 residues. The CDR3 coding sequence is TGCGCCAGCAGTGAGTCTAGCTGGACAGCCCCTCCAGATACGCAGTATTTT. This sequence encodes CASSESSWTAPPDTQYF.

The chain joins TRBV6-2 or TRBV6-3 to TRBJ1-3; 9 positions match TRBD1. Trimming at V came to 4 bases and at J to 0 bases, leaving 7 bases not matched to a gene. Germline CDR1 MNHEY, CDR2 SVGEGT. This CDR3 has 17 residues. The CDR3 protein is CASSFLQGANSGNTIYF. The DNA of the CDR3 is TGTGCCAGCAGTTTCCTACAGGGGGCCAACTCTGGAAACACCATATATTTT.

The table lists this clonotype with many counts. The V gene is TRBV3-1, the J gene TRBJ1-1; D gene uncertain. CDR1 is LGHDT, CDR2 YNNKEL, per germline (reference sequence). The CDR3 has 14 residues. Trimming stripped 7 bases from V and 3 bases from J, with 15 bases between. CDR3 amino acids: CASTSADIYTEAFF. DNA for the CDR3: TGTGCCAGCACCTCTGCTGACATCTACACTGAAGCTTTCTTT.

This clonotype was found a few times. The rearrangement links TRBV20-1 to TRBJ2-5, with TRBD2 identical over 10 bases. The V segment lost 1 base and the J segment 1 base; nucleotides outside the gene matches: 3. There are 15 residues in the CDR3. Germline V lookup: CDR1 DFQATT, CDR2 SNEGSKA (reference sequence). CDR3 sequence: CSARGASGGQETQYF. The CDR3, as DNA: TGCAGTGCTAGAGGGGCTAGCGGGGGCCAAGAGACCCAGTACTTC.

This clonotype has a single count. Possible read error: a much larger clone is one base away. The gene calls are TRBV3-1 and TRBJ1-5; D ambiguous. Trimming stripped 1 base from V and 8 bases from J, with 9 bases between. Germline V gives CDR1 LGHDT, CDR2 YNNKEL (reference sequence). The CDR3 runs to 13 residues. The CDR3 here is CASSQVPSEPQHF. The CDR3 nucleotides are TGTGCCAGCAGCCAAGTCCCATCGGAGCCCCAGCATTTT. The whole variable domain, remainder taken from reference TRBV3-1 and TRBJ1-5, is DTAVSQTPKYLVTQMGNDKSIKCEQNLGHDTMYWYKQDSKKFLKIMFSYNNKELIINETVPNRFSPKSPDKAHLNLHINSLELGDSAVYFCASSQVPSEPQHFGDGTRLSIL.

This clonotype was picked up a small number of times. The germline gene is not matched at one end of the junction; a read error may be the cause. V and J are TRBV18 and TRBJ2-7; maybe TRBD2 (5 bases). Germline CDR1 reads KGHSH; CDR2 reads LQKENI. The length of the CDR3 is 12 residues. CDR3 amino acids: CASSPSNGLPNF. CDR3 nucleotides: TGTGCCAGCTCACCAAGTAACGGACTCCCCAACTTC.

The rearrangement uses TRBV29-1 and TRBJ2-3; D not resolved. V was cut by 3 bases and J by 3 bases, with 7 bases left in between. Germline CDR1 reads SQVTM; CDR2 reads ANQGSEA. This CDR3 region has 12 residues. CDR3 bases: TGCAGCGTTGACGATGGGACAGATACGCAGTATTTT. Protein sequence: CSVDDGTDTQYF.

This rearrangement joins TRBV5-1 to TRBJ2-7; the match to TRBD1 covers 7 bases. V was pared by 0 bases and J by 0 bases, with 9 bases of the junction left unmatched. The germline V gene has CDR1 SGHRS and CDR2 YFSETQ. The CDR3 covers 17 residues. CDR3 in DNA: TGCGCCAGCAGCTTGGCCCCGGACAGGTCTAACTCCTACGAGCAGTACTTC. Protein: CASSLAPDRSNSYEQYF.

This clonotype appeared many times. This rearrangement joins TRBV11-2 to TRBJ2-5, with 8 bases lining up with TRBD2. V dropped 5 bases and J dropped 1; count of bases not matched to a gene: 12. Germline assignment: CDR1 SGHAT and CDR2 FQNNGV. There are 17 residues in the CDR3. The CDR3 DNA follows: TGTGCCAGCAGCGTGGGGTGGGCGGGGGGTGTCCAAGAGACCCAGTACTTC. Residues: CASSVGWAGGVQETQYF.

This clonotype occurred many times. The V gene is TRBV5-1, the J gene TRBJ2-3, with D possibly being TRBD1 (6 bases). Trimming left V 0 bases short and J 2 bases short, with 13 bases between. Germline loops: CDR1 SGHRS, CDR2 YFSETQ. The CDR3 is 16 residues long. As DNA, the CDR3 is TGCGCCAGCAGCTTGGGGACAGCCCCTTTCACAGATACGCAGTATTTT. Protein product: CASSLGTAPFTDTQYF. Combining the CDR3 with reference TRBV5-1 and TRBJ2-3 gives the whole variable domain KAGVTQTPRYLIKTRGQQVTLSCSPISGHRSVSWYQQTPGQGLQFLFEYFSETQRNKGNFPGRFSGRQFSNSRSEMNVSTLELGDSALYLCASSLGTAPFTDTQYFGPGTRLTVL.

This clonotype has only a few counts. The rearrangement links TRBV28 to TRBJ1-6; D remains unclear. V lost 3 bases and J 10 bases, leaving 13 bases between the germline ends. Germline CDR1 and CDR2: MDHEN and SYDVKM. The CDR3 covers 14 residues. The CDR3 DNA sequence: TGTGCCAGCAGTTTCACGGTCCGTGGATCACCCCTCCACTTT. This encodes CASSFTVRGSPLHF.

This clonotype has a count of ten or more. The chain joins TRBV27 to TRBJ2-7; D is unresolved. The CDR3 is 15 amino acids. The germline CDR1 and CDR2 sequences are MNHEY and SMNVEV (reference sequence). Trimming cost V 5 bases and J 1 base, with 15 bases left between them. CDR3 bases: TGTGCCAGCAGTCCGAGTACTATCCCGTCCTACGAGCAGTACTTC. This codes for CASSPSTIPSYEQYF.

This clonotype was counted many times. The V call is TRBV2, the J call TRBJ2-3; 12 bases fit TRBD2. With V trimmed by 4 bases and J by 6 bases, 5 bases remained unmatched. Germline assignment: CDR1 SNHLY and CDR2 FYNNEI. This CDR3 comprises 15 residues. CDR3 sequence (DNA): TGTGCCAGCAGTGCCACTAGCGGGGGGATTGATACGCAGTATTTT. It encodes CASSATSGGIDTQYF.

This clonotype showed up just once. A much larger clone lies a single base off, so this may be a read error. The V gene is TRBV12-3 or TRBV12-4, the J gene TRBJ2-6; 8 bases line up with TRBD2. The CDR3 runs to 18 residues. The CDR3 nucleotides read TGTGCCAGCAGCCTACTAGCGGTTCTCAGCTCTGGGGCCAGCGTCCTGACTTTC. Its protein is CASSLLAVLSSGASVLTF.

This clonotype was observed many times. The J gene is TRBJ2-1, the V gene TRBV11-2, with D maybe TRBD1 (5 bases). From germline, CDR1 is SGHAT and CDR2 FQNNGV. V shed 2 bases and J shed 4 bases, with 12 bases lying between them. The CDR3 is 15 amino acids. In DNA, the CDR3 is TGTGCCAGCAGCTTAATCAGGACACCTTACAATGAGCAGTTCTTC. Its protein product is CASSLIRTPYNEQFF. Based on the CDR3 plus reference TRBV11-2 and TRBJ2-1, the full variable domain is EAGVAQSPRYKIIEKRQSVAFWCNPISGHATLYWYQQILGQGPKLLIQFQNNGVVDDSQLPKDRFSAERLKGVDSTLKIQPAKLEDSAVYLCASSLIRTPYNEQFFGPGTRLTVL.

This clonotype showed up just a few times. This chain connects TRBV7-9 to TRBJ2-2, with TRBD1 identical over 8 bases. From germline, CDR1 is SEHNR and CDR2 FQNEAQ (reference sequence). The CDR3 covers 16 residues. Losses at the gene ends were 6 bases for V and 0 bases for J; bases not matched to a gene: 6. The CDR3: CASRSPGGPNTGELFF. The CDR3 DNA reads TGTGCCAGCAGGAGCCCAGGGGGCCCGAACACCGGGGAGCTGTTTTTT.

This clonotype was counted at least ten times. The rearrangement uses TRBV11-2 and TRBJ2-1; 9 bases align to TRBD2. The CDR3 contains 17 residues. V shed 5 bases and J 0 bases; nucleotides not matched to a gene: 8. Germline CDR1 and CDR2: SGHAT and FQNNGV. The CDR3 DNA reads TGTGCCAGCAGCCTGCTTAGCGGGGGTGCCTCCTACAATGAGCAGTTCTTC. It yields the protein CASSLLSGGASYNEQFF.